This T cell receptor beta chain stems from a study of T cell responses to AZD1222 COVID-19 vaccine. Study-wide findings and caveats: The repertoires were collected only after the peak T cell response.

This CDR3 spans 19 amino acids. Germline loops: CDR1 KGHSH, CDR2 LQKENI. J was trimmed by 0 bases and V by 6 bases; bases with no gene match: 15. This clone turned up a few times. The antigen is unknown. The method was immunoSEQ multiplex PCR; TCRdb's version includes in-frame clones alone and lacks a portion of them. The table has some 19,000 clones, approximately 86% seen once; the top ten hold 40% to 45%. The receptor comes from an adult in good health. The sequences come from peripheral blood, collected on day 0 of AZD1222 vaccination. The chain carries TRBV18 and TRBJ2-2; 8 positions agree with TRBD2. CDR3 region: CASSRLSASGQTNTGELFF. CDR3 bases: TGTGCCAGCTCCCGTCTTTCGGCTAGCGGGCAGACGAACACCGGGGAGCTGTTTTTT. Complete variable domain (other parts from reference TRBV18 and TRBJ2-2): NAGVMQNPRHLVRRRGQEARLRCSPMKGHSHVYWYRQLPEEGLKFMVYLQKENIIDESGMPKERFSAEFPKEGPSILRIQQVVRGDSAAYFCASSRLSASGQTNTGELFFGEGSRLTVL.